This TCR beta chain was captured by sequencing in a study of T cells in Graves' hyperthyroidism and ophthalmopathy. This CDR3 comprises 15 residues. With V trimmed by 3 bases and J by 1 base, 3 bases remained unmatched. RNA transcripts yielded amplified TCR beta CDR3 regions. Researchers ran a first-round RT-PCR on the TCR CDR3 using the HTBI primer set. One entry per CDR3 protein results from TCRdb running MiXCR on the multiplex PCR reads. The sample shows roughly 500,000 distinct CDR3 sequences, under 60% of them seen only once. The chain links TRBV12-3 or TRBV12-4 to TRBJ1-1; 9 bases line up with TRBD1. The sequenced material came from peripheral blood or thyroid tissue (not recorded which). This clonotype originated in an adult woman with Graves' disease, either hyperthyroidism or ophthalmopathy (not recorded which). CDR3 loop: CASSFPGQGNTEAFF. For the CDR3, the DNA is TGTGCCAGCAGTTTTCCGGGACAGGGGAACACTGAAGCTTTCTTT.